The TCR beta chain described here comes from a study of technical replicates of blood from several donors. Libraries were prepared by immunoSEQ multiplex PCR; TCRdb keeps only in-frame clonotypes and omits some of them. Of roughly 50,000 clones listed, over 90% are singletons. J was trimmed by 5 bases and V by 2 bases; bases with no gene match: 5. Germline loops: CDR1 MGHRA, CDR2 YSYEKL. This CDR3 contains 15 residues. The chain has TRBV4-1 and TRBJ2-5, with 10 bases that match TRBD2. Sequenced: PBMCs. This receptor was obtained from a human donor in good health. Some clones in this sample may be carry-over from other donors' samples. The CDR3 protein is CASSQTSGALETQYF. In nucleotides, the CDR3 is TGCGCCAGCAGCCAAACTAGCGGGGCTTTGGAGACCCAGTACTTC.